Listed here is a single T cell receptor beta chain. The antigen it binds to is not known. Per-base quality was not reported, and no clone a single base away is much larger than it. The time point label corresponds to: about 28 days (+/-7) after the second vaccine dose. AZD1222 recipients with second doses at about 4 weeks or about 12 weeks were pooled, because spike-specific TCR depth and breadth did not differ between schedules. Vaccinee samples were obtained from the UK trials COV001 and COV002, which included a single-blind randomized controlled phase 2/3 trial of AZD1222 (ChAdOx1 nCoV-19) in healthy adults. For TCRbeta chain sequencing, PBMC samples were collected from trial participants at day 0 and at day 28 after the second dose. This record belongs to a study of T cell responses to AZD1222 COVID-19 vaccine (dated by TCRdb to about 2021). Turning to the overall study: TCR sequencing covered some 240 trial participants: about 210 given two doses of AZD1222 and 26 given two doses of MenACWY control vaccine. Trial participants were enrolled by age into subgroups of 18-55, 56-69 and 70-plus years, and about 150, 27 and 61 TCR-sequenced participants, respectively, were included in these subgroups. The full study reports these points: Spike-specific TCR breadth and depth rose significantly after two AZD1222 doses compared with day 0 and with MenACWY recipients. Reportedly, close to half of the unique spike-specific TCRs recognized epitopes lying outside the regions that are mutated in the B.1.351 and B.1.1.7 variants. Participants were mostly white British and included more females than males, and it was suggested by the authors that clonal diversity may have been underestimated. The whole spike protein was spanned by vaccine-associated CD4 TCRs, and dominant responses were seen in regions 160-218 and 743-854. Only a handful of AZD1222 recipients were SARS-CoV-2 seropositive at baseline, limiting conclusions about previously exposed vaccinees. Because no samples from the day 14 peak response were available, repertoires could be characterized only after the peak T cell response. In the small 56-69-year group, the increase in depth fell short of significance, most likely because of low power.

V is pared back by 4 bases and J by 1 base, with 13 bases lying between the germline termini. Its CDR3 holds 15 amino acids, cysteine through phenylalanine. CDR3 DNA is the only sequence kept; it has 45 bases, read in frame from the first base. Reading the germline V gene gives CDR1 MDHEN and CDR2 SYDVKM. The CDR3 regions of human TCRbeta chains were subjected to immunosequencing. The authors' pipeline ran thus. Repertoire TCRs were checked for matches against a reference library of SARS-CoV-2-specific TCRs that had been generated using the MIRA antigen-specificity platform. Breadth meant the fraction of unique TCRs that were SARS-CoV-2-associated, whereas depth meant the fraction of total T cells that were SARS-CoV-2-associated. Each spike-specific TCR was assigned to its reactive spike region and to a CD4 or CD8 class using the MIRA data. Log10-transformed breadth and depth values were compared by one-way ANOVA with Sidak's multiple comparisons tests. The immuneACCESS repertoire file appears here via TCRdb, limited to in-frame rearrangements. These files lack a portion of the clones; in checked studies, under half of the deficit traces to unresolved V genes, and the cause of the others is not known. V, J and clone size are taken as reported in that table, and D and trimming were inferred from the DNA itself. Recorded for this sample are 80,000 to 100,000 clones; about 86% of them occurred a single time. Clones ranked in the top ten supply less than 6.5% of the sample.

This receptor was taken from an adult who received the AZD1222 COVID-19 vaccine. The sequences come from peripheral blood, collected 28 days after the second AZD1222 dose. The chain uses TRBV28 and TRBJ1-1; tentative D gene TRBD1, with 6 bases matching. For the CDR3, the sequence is CASSSTGTPNTEAFF. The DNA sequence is TGTGCCAGCAGTTCAACCGGGACACCGAACACTGAAGCTTTCTTT.